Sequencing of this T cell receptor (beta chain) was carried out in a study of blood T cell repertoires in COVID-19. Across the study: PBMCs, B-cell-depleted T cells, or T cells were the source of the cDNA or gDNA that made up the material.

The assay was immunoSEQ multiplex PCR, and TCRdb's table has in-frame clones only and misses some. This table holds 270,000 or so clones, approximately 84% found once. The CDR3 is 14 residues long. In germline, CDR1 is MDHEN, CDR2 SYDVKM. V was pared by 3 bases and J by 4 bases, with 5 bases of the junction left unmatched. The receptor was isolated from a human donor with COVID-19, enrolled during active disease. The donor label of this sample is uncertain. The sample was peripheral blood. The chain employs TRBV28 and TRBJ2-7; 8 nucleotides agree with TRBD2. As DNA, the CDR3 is TGTGCCAGCAGTTTTAGCGGGACGGAGTACGAGCAGTACTTC. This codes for CASSFSGTEYEQYF.